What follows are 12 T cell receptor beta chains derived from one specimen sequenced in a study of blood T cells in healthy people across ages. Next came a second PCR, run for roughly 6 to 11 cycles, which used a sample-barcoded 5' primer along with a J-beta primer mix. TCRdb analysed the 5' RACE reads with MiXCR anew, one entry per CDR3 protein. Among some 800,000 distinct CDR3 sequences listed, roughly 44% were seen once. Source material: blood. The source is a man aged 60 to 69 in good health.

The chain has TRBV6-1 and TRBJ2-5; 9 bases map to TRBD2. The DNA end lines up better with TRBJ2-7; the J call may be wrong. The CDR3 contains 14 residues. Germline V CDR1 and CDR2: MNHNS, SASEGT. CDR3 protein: CASKGLAGPYEQYF. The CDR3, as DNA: TGTGCCAGCAAGGGGCTAGCGGGACCTTACGAGCAGTACTTC.

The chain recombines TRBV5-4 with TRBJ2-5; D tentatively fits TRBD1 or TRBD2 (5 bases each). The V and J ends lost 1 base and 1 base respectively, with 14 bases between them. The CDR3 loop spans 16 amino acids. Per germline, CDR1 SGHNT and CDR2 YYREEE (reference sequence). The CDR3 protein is CASSLNGAAFQETQYF. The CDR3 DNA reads TGTGCCAGCAGCTTGAACGGGGCCGCCTTCCAAGAGACCCAGTACTTC.

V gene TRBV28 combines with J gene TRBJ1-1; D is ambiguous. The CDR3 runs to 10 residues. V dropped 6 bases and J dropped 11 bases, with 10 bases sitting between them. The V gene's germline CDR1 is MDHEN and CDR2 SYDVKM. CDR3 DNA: TGTGCCAGCAGCACGGGAGACGCTTTCTTT. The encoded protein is CASSTGDAFF.

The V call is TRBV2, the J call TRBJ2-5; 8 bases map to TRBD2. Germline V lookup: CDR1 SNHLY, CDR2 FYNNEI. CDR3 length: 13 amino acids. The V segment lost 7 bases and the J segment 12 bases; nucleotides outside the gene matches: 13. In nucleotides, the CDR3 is TGTGCCAGCAACTTCGGGGGGGGCAGGCTCGAGTACTTC. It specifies CASNFGGGRLEYF.

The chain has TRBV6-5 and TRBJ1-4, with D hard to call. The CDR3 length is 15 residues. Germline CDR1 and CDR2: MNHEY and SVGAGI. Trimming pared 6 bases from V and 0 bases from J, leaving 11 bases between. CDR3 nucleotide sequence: TGTGCCAGCAGCCCTCTGGGCCCAACTAATGAAAAACTGTTTTTT. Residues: CASSPLGPTNEKLFF.

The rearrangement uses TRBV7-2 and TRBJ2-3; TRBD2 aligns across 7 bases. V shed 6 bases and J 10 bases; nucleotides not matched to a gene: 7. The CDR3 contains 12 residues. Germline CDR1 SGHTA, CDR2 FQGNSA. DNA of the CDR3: TGTGCCAGCAGGCCAGCGGGAACCCCGCAGTATTTT. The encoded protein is CASRPAGTPQYF.

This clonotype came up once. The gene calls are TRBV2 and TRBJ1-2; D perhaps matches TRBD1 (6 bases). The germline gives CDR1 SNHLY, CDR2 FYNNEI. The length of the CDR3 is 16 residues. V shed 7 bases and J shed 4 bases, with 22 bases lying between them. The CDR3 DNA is TGTGCCAGCACCCTAAGTCAGGGGCCCGGTAGCTATGGCTACACCTTC. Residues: CASTLSQGPGSYGYTF. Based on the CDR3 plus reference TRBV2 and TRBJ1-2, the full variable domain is EPEVTQTPSHQVTQMGQEVILRCVPISNHLYFYWYRQILGQKVEFLVSFYNNEISEKSEIFDDQFSVERPDGSNFTLKIRSTKLEDSAMYFCASTLSQGPGSYGYTFGSGTRLTVV.

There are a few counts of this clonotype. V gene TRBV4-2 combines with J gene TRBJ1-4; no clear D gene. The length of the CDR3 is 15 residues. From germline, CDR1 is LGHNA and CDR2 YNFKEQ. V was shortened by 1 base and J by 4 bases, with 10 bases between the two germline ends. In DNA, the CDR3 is TGTGCCAGCAGCCAAGTGGTTCTCTTTAATGAAAAACTGTTTTTT. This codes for CASSQVVLFNEKLFF.

The CDR3 reads CASSRRGAGEETQYF. The CDR3 DNA reads as TGTGCCAGCAGCCGCAGGGGGGCTGGGGAAGAGACCCAGTACTTC. The chain carries TRBV3-1 and TRBJ2-5, with a possible D match to TRBD1 (7 bases). Germline V gene sequence: CDR1 LGHDT, CDR2 YNNKEL (reference sequence). CDR3 length: 15 residues. V lost 4 bases and J 3 bases, leaving 15 bases between the germline ends.

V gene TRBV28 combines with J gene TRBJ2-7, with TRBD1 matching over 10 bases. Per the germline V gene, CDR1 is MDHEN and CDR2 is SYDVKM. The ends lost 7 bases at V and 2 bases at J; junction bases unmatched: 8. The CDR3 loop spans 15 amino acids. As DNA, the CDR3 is TGTGCCAGCAATGTGGGGGGGACAGGGGCCTACGAGCAGTACTTC. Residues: CASNVGGTGAYEQYF.

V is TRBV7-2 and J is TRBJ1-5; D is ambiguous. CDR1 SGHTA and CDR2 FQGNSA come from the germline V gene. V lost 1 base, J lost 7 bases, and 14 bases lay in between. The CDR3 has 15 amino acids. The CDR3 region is CASSLVDGFGQPQHF. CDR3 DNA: TGTGCCAGCAGCTTAGTAGATGGTTTCGGACAGCCCCAGCATTTT.

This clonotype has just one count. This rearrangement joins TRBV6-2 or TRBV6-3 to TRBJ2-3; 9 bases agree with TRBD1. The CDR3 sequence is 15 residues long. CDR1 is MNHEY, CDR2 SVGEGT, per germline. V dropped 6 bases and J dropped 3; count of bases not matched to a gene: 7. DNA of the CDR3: TGTGCCAGCAGACTCCCAGGGACAGGGACAGATACGCAGTATTTT. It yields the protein CASRLPGTGTDTQYF.